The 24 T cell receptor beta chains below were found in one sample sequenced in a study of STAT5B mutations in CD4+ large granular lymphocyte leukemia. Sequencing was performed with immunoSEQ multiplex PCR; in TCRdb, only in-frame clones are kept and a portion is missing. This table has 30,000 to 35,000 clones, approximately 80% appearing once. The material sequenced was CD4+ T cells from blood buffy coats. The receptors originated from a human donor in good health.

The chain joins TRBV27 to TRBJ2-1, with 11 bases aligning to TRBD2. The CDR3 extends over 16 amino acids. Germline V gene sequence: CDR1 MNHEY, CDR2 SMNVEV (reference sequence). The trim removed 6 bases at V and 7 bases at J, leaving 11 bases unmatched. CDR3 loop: CASRPGTSGPGNEQFF. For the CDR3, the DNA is TGTGCCAGCAGACCCGGGACTAGCGGCCCAGGGAATGAGCAGTTCTTC.

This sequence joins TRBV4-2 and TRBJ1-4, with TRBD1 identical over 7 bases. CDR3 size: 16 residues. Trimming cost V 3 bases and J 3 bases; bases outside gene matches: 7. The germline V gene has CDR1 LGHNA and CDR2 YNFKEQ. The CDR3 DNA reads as TGTGCCAGCAGCCAGGAAGGGGGCAGAGCTAATGAAAAACTGTTTTTT. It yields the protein CASSQEGGRANEKLFF.

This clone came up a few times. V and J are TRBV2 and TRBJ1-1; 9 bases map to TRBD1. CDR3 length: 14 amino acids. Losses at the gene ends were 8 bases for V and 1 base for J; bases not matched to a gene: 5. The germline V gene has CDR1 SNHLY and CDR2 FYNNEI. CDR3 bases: TGTGCCAGCCAGACAGGGGGGCGGAACACTGAAGCTTTCTTT. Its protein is CASQTGGRNTEAFF.

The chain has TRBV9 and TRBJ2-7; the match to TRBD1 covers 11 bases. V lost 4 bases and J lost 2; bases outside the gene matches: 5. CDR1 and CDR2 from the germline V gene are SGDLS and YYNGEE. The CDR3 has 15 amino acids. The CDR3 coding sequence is TGTGCCAGCAGCCTTGGGACAGGGGGGGCCTACGAGCAGTACTTC. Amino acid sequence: CASSLGTGGAYEQYF. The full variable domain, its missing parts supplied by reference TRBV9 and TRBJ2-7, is DSGVTQTPKHLITATGQRVTLRCSPRSGDLSVYWYQQSLDQGLQFLIQYYNGEERAKGNILERFSAQQFPDLHSELNLSSLELGDSALYFCASSLGTGGAYEQYFGPGTRLTVT.

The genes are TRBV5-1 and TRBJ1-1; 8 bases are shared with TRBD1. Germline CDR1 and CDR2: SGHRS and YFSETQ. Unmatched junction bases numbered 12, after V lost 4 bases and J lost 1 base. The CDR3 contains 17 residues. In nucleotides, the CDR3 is TGCGCCAGCAGCGACGACAGGGGCGCGACAGGGAACACTGAAGCTTTCTTT. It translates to CASSDDRGATGNTEAFF.

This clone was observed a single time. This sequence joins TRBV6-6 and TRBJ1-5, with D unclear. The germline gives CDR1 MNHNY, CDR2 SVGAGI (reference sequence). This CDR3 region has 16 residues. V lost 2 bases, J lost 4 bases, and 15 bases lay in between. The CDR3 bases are TGTGCCAGCAGTTACGCGGGGTTGGATACTAATCAGCCCCAGCATTTT. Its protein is CASSYAGLDTNQPQHF.

The CDR3 coding sequence is TGTGCCAGCAGTTTAAGGGACAGGGTCGGGGAGCTGTTTTTT. Translated: CASSLRDRVGELFF. This chain links TRBV27 with TRBJ2-2, with 9 positions matching TRBD1. Germline CDR1 MNHEY, CDR2 SMNVEV (reference sequence). There are 14 residues in the CDR3. The junction had 2 bases not matched to a gene; V was cut back by 2 bases and J by 7 bases.

This CDR3 reads CASSLQGTTHEKLFF. The CDR3 region has the DNA TGCGCCAGCAGCTTACAGGGAACGACCCATGAAAAACTGTTTTTT. The J gene is TRBJ1-4, the V gene TRBV5-1, with TRBD1 as a possible D gene (6 bases). The CDR3 is 15 residues long. Germline V gene data show CDR1 as SGHRS and CDR2 as YFSETQ. V was cut by 2 bases and J by 6 bases, with 14 bases left in between. The full variable domain, its missing parts supplied by reference TRBV5-1 and TRBJ1-4, is KAGVTQTPRYLIKTRGQQVTLSCSPISGHRSVSWYQQTPGQGLQFLFEYFSETQRNKGNFPGRFSGRQFSNSRSEMNVSTLELGDSALYLCASSLQGTTHEKLFFGSGTQLSVL.

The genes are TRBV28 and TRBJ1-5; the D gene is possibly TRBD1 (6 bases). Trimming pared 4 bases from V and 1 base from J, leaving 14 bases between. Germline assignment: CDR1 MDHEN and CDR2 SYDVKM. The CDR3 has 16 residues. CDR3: CASSWVGGRSNQPQHF. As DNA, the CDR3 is TGTGCCAGCAGTTGGGTTGGGGGCCGGAGCAATCAGCCCCAGCATTTT.

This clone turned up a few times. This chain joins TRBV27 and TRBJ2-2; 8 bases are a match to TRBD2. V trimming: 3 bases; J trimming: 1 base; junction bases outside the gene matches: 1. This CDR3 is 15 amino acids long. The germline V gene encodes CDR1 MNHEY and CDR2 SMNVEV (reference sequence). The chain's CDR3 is CASSLLAGNTGELFF. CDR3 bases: TGTGCCAGCAGTTTGCTAGCGGGGAACACCGGGGAGCTGTTTTTT.

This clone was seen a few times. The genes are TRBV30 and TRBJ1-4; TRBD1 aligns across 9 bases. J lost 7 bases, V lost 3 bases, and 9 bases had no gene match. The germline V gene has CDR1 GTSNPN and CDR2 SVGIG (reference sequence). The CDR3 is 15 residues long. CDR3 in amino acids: CAWSDTGGTTEKLFF. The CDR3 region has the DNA TGTGCCTGGAGCGACACAGGGGGCACAACTGAAAAACTGTTTTTT. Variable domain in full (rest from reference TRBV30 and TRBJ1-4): SQTIHQWPATLVQPVGSPLSLECTVEGTSNPNLYWYRQAAGRGLQLLFYSVGIGQISSEVPQNLSASRPQDRQFILSSKKLLLSDSGFYLCAWSDTGGTTEKLFFGSGTQLSVL.

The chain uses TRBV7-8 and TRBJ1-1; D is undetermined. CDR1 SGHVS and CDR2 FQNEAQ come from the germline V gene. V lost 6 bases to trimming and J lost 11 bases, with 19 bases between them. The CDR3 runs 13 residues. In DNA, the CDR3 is TGTGCCAGCAGACCGCTGGGAACTCTTTCGGCTTTCTTT. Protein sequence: CASRPLGTLSAFF.

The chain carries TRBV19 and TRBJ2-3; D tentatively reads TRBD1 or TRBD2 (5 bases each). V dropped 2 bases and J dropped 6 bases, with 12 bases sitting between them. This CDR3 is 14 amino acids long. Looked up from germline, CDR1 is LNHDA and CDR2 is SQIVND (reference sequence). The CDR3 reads CASSIRGAHDTQYF. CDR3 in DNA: TGTGCCAGTAGTATAAGAGGGGCGCATGATACGCAGTATTTT. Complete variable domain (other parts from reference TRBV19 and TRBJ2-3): DGGITQSPKYLFRKEGQNVTLSCEQNLNHDAMYWYRQDPGQGLRLIYYSQIVNDFQKGDIAEGYSVSREKKESFPLTVTSAQKNPTAFYLCASSIRGAHDTQYFGPGTRLTVL.

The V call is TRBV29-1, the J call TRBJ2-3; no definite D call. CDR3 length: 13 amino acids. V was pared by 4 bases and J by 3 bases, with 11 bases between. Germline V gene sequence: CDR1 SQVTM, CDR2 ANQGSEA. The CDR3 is CSVVWLGTDTQYF. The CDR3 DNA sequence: TGCAGCGTTGTTTGGCTAGGAACAGATACGCAGTATTTT.

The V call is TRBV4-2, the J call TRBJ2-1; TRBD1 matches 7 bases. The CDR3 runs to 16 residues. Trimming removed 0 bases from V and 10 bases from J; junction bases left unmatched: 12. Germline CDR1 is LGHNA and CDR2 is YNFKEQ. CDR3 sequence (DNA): TGTGCCAGCAGCCAAGAAACAGGGGCAACCCGGCGGGAGCAGTTCTTC. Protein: CASSQETGATRREQFF.

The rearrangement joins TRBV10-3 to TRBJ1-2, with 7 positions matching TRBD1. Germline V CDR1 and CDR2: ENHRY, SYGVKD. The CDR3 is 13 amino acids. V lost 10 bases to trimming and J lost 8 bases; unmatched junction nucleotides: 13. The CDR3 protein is CATTAGTVPGYTF. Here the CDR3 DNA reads TGTGCCACTACGGCAGGGACAGTTCCCGGCTACACCTTC.

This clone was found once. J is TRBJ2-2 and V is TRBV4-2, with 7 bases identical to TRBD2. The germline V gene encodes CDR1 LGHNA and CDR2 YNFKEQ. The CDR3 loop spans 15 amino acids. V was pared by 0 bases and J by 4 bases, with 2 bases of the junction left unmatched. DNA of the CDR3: TGTGCCAGCAGCCAAGATAAGCGGGGCACCGGGGAGCTGTTTTTT. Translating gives CASSQDKRGTGELFF.

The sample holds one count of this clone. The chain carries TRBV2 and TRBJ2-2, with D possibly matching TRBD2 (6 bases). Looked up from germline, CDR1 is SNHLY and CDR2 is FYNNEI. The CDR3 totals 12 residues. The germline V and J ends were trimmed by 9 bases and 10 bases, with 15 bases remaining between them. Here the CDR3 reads CASTPGTPELFF. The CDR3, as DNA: TGTGCCAGTACTCCGGGGACTCCGGAGCTGTTTTTT. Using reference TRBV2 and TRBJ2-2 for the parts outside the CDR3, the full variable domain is EPEVTQTPSHQVTQMGQEVILRCVPISNHLYFYWYRQILGQKVEFLVSFYNNEISEKSEIFDDQFSVERPDGSNFTLKIRSTKLEDSAMYFCASTPGTPELFFGEGSRLTVL.

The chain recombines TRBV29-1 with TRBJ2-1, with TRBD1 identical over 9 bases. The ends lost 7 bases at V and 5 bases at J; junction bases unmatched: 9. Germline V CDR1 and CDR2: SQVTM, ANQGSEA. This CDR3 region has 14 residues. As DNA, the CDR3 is TGCAGCGCCCGTACCGGGACAGGGCACAATGAGCAGTTCTTC. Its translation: CSARTGTGHNEQFF.

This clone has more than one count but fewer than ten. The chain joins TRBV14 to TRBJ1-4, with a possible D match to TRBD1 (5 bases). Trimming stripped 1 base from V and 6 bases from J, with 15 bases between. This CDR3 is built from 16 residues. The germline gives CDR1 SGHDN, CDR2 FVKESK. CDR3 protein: CASSQVPRGSDEKLFF. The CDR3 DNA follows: TGTGCCAGCAGCCAAGTGCCTCGGGGGTCAGATGAAAAACTGTTTTTT. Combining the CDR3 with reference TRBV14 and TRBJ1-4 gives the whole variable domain EAGVTQFPSHSVIEKGQTVTLRCDPISGHDNLYWYRRVMGKEIKFLLHFVKESKQDESGMPNNRFLAERTGGTYSTLKVQPAELEDSGVYFCASSQVPRGSDEKLFFGSGTQLSVL.

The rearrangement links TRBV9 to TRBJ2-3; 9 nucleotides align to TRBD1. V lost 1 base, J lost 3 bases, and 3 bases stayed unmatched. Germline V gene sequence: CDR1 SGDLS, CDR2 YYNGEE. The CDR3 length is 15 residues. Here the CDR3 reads CASSVRTGETDTQYF. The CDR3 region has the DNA TGTGCCAGCAGCGTAAGGACAGGGGAGACAGATACGCAGTATTTT.

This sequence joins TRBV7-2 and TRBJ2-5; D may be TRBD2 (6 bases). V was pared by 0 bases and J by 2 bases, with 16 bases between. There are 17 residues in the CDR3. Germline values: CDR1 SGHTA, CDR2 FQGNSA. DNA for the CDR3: TGTGCCAGCAGCTTAGCTCGTTGGCGGGGTCTGCAAGAGACCCAGTACTTC. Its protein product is CASSLARWRGLQETQYF. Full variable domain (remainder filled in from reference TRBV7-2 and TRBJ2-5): GAGVSQSPSNKVTEKGKDVELRCDPISGHTALYWYRQSLGQGLEFLIYFQGNSAPDKSGLPSDRFSAERTGGSVSTLTIQRTQQEDSAVYLCASSLARWRGLQETQYFGPGTRLLVL.

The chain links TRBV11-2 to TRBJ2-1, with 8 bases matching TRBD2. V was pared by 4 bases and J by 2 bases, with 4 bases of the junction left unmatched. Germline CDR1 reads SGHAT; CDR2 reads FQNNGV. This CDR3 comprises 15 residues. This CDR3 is CASSSRLATYNEQFF. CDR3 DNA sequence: TGTGCCAGCAGCTCTCGACTAGCGACCTACAATGAGCAGTTCTTC.

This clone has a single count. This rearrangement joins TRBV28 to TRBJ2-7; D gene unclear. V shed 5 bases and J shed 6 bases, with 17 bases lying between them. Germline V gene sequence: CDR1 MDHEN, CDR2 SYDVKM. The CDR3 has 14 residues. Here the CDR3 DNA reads TGTGCCAGCAGTCCGTCCGGGCCGGCCCCCGAGCAGTACTTC. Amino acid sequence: CASSPSGPAPEQYF.